One sample yielded the 21 T cell receptor beta chains listed below, sequenced in a study of cytomegalovirus exposure and HLA in healthy donors. PCR was performed using 60 Vbeta and 13 Jbeta primers. Data came from immunoSEQ multiplex PCR; TCRdb stores just in-frame clones and leaves some out. The table includes around 100,000 clones, approximately 72% detected once. Sequencing was done on a sample of PBMCs. The source is a woman aged 40 to 49 in good health and CMV-seropositive.

This sequence joins TRBV7-2 and TRBJ2-7; 9 bases line up with TRBD2. The trim removed 1 base at V and 4 bases at J, leaving 2 bases unmatched. Germline assignment: CDR1 SGHTA and CDR2 FQGNSA. This CDR3 spans 14 amino acids. The CDR3 coding sequence is TGTGCCAGCAGCTTAGGCGGGAGGGAGTACGAGCAGTACTTC. Encoded protein: CASSLGGREYEQYF.

This chain joins TRBV19 and TRBJ1-5; D uncertain. Germline CDR1 is LNHDA and CDR2 is SQIVND (reference sequence). The length of the CDR3 is 14 residues. Trimming removed 11 bases at V and 4 bases at J, with 18 bases between. The DNA of the CDR3 is TGTGCCGTCGCCGTAGAACCTTGGAATCAGCCCCAGCATTTT. Protein: CAVAVEPWNQPQHF.

The gene calls are TRBV6-6 and TRBJ1-1, with D possibly TRBD1 on 5 matching bases. CDR3 length: 14 residues. Germline CDR1 MNHNY, CDR2 SVGAGI (reference sequence). V was cut by 5 bases and J by 2 bases, with 12 bases left in between. CDR3 in amino acids: CASSAQVFNTEAFF. CDR3 sequence (DNA): TGTGCCAGCAGTGCACAGGTTTTTAACACTGAAGCTTTCTTT.

The rearrangement joins TRBV2 to TRBJ2-1, with D possibly matching TRBD2 (6 bases). V gave up 7 bases and J gave up 8 bases, with 18 bases separating them. The CDR3 spans 14 residues. Germline CDR1 reads SNHLY; CDR2 reads FYNNEI. CDR3 region: CASTLRASGDEQFF. For the CDR3, the DNA is TGTGCCAGCACTTTACGAGCTTCGGGGGATGAGCAGTTCTTC.

The chain uses TRBV19 and TRBJ1-4; D might be TRBD1 (6 bases). Trimming pared 4 bases from V and 0 bases from J, leaving 18 bases between. CDR3 size: 18 residues. Germline-derived CDR1 and CDR2 are LNHDA and SQIVND (reference sequence). The CDR3 sequence is CASSNPGTSLSTNEKLFF. The CDR3 DNA is TGTGCCAGTAGTAATCCCGGGACAAGCCTTTCAACTAATGAAAAACTGTTTTTT.

In DNA, the CDR3 is TGTGCCAGCAGCTTGCGGACTAGCGGGATGGATACGCAGTATTTT. This translates into CASSLRTSGMDTQYF. The J gene is TRBJ2-3, the V gene TRBV5-4, with 12 bases aligning to TRBD2. Looked up from germline, CDR1 is SGHNT and CDR2 is YYREEE (reference sequence). Trimming cost V 1 base and J 6 bases; bases outside gene matches: 3. The CDR3 loop spans 15 amino acids.

V gene TRBV27 combines with J gene TRBJ1-5; a possible D gene is TRBD1 (5 bases). The CDR3 sequence is 16 residues long. Germline V gene data show CDR1 as MNHEY and CDR2 as SMNVEV (reference sequence). Trimming took 6 bases from V and 2 from J, leaving 17 bases between them. As DNA, the CDR3 is TGTGCCAGCAGACAAGAGGGGAGGACCGGCAATCAGCCCCAGCATTTT. It specifies CASRQEGRTGNQPQHF.

The chain couples TRBV6-1 to TRBJ1-2, with a weak D call TRBD1 (5 bases). The CDR3 is 13 amino acids. The V gene lost 4 bases and the J gene lost 6 bases, with 12 bases spanning the gap. Germline V CDR1 and CDR2: MNHNS, SASEGT. CDR3 in amino acids: CASSATVMNGYTF. Here the CDR3 DNA reads TGTGCCAGCAGTGCGACAGTCATGAATGGCTACACCTTC.

The rearrangement joins TRBV19 to TRBJ2-3; D remains ambiguous. V was trimmed by 2 bases and J by 0 bases, leaving 15 bases between them. The CDR3 consists of 17 residues. Per germline, CDR1 LNHDA and CDR2 SQIVND (reference sequence). CDR3: CASSINGYGASTDTQYF. Here the CDR3 DNA reads TGTGCCAGTAGTATAAACGGTTACGGAGCTAGCACAGATACGCAGTATTTT.

The rearrangement uses TRBV2 and TRBJ1-2; D call uncertain. The CDR3 loop spans 10 amino acids. Trimming pared 8 bases from V and 3 bases from J, leaving 4 bases between. Per germline, CDR1 SNHLY and CDR2 FYNNEI. The CDR3 spells CASRDYGYTF. DNA of the CDR3: TGTGCCAGCCGGGACTATGGCTACACCTTC.

The chain has TRBV29-1 and TRBJ2-1; TRBD2 might be the D (5 bases). This CDR3 has 13 amino acids. Trimming stripped 4 bases from V and 0 bases from J, with 7 bases between. CDR1 SQVTM and CDR2 ANQGSEA come from the germline V gene. Here the CDR3 DNA reads TGCAGCGTTGCGGGGAACTCCTACAATGAGCAGTTCTTC. The encoded protein is CSVAGNSYNEQFF.

The table lists this clone with a few counts. The gene calls are TRBV11-2 and TRBJ2-1; 9 bases align to TRBD2. Germline CDR1 is SGHAT and CDR2 is FQNNGV. This CDR3 has 15 residues. J was trimmed by 6 bases and V by 4 bases; bases with no gene match: 7. CDR3 amino acids: CASSSPAGGTNEQFF. The CDR3 nucleotides read TGTGCCAGCAGCTCCCCAGCGGGAGGCACCAATGAGCAGTTCTTC.

This chain joins TRBV5-1 and TRBJ2-7, with D unresolved. CDR1 is SGHRS, CDR2 YFSETQ, per germline. The CDR3 length is 14 residues. Deletions cut 3 bases from V and 0 bases from J, with 10 bases between. This chain's CDR3 is CASSSLPSSYEQYF. DNA for the CDR3: TGCGCCAGCAGCTCGCTTCCCAGCTCCTACGAGCAGTACTTC.

The chain has TRBV7-2 and TRBJ2-1; D unclear. This CDR3 spans 12 amino acids. The V end lost 3 bases, the J end lost 4 bases, and 4 bases lay between the germline ends. Germline V gene lookup returns CDR1 SGHTA and CDR2 FQGNSA. The CDR3, as DNA: TGTGCCAGCAGCTTCCTATACAATGAGCAGTTCTTC. Amino acid sequence: CASSFLYNEQFF.

The CDR3 coding sequence is TGCGCCAGCAGCTTGGCGACTAGCGGGAGGGCCCCAGATACGCAGTATTTT. This codes for CASSLATSGRAPDTQYF. The rearrangement joins TRBV5-1 to TRBJ2-3; 14 nucleotides agree with TRBD2. V dropped 0 bases and J dropped 4; count of bases not matched to a gene: 4. Germline values: CDR1 SGHRS, CDR2 YFSETQ. This CDR3 contains 17 residues.

The gene calls are TRBV29-1 and TRBJ2-2; unclear D gene. Per germline, CDR1 SQVTM and CDR2 ANQGSEA. This CDR3 is built from 12 residues. Trimming took 6 bases from V and 6 from J, leaving 11 bases between them. As DNA, the CDR3 is TGCAGCGTCGTTCCGGCGGCCGGGGAGCTGTTTTTT. It yields the protein CSVVPAAGELFF.

The J gene is TRBJ2-7, the V gene TRBV28; no clear D gene. The V gene's germline CDR1 is MDHEN and CDR2 SYDVKM. Trimming stripped 7 bases from V and 4 bases from J, with 14 bases between. CDR3 size: 13 residues. The CDR3 reads CASTGVLSYEQYF. CDR3 DNA sequence: TGTGCCAGCACAGGTGTCCTTTCTTACGAGCAGTACTTC.

The rearrangement links TRBV27 to TRBJ1-3, with a weak D call TRBD1 (6 bases). CDR3 size: 15 residues. The germline V gene has CDR1 MNHEY and CDR2 SMNVEV (reference sequence). V was clipped by 6 bases and J by 0 bases, with 12 bases between them. The CDR3 reads CASSWQGNSGNTIYF. For the CDR3, the DNA is TGTGCCAGCAGCTGGCAGGGGAACTCTGGAAACACCATATATTTT.

This clone was seen a few times. The J gene is TRBJ2-1, the V gene TRBV10-2; 11 nucleotides match TRBD1. There are 17 residues in the CDR3. V shed 3 bases and J 7 bases; nucleotides not matched to a gene: 11. Germline V gene data show CDR1 as WSHSY and CDR2 as SAAADI. CDR3 DNA: TGCGCCAGCAGTGAATGGACAGGGGGCGCCATTGGGAATGAGCAGTTCTTC. Translation: CASSEWTGGAIGNEQFF.

Only a few counts were recorded for this clone. Within the sample, other DNA sequences also encode this same CDR3. The genes are TRBV28 and TRBJ1-3; D is uncertain. Germline CDR1 reads MDHEN; CDR2 reads SYDVKM. V was pared by 1 base and J by 0 bases, with 4 bases between. This CDR3 region has 14 residues. CDR3 in amino acids: CASSLFGSGNTIYF. In DNA, the CDR3 is TGTGCCAGCAGTTTATTCGGCTCTGGAAACACCATATATTTT.

The rearrangement links TRBV5-1 to TRBJ2-1, with TRBD2 matching over 7 bases. The V gene end was trimmed by 0 bases and the J gene end by 0 bases; junction bases not matched to a gene: 3. Germline CDR1 is SGHRS and CDR2 is YFSETQ. This CDR3 comprises 16 residues. For the CDR3, the DNA is TGCGCCAGCAGCTTGGCTAGCGGTCGCTCCTACAATGAGCAGTTCTTC. This gives the protein CASSLASGRSYNEQFF.